This T cell receptor (beta chain) was observed in a study of prognosis after radiotherapy for stage I lung cancer. Study details: The study included about 15 patients with newly diagnosed primary stage I lung tumors and several with oligometastatic NSCLC after surgical resection of the primary tumor. Whole-study results and caveats: Following stereotactic body radiation therapy, patients who went on to develop distant metastases had lower Shannon entropy.

V lost 6 bases and J 5 bases, leaving 11 bases between the germline ends. The CDR3 loop spans 12 amino acids. Germline assignment: CDR1 DFQATT and CDR2 SNEGSKA (reference sequence). The sample holds many counts of this clonotype. Its antigen is not identified. From genomic DNA, two-round multiplex PCR was used to amplify TCR beta CDR3. It was primers specific to each TRBV and TRBJ gene that first-round PCR used. TCRdb called the multiplex PCR reads again in MiXCR, with one record for every CDR3 protein. The table shows about 59,000 distinct CDR3 sequences, with about a quarter occurring only once. The receptor was isolated from a donor aged 50 or older with non-small cell lung cancer. The specimen comprised PBMCs, sampled before or after stereotactic body radiation therapy (not recorded which). The rearrangement links TRBV20-1 to TRBJ1-5; D gene unclear. The CDR3 protein is CSASMDDQPQHF. CDR3 coding DNA: TGCAGTGCGAGCATGGACGATCAGCCCCAGCATTTT.